Below, 10 T cell receptor beta chains from the same sample are listed, as sequenced in a study of graft-versus-host responses after intestinal transplantation. TCRdb's copy holds only in-frame clones and misses some; the assay was immunoSEQ multiplex PCR. The sample consists of 55,000 to 85,000 clones, roughly 90% of them appearing once. Antigens of these TCRs are unknown. The sample consisted of unstimulated CD8+ T cells sorted from spleen or lymph node cells, taken before intestinal transplant. The receptors come from a human donor who received an intestinal transplant.

This clone was recorded a few times. This rearrangement joins TRBV6-5 to TRBJ2-7; the match to TRBD1 covers 8 bases. V was clipped by 4 bases and J by 3 bases; unmatched bases: 5. This CDR3 is 14 amino acids long. In germline, CDR1 is MNHEY, CDR2 SVGAGI. CDR3 nucleotide sequence: TGTGCCAGCAGTTTCGCGACAGGGGTCTACGAGCAGTACTTC. As protein: CASSFATGVYEQYF.

The gene calls are TRBV27 and TRBJ2-2; 9 bases are shared with TRBD2. V trimming: 5 bases; J trimming: 4 bases; junction bases outside the gene matches: 8. This CDR3 is built from 16 residues. CDR1 MNHEY and CDR2 SMNVEV come from the germline V gene (reference sequence). The CDR3 sequence: CASSGAGGSFTGELFF. CDR3 nucleotide sequence: TGTGCCAGCAGTGGAGCGGGAGGCTCCTTCACCGGGGAGCTGTTTTTT.

This chain links TRBV7-9 with TRBJ2-1; possibly TRBD1 for D (5 bases). V lost 5 bases and J 6 bases, leaving 14 bases between the germline ends. CDR3 length: 14 residues. CDR1 and CDR2 from the germline V gene are SEHNR and FQNEAQ (reference sequence). The CDR3 loop reads CASSLPRGLNEQFF. DNA of the CDR3: TGTGCCAGCAGCCTTCCTAGGGGCCTCAATGAGCAGTTCTTC.

Comment on this clone: At the DNA level, this CDR3 is encoded by other sequences in the same sample as well. The V gene is TRBV7-8, the J gene TRBJ1-5, with D unresolved. Trimming removed 4 bases at V and 3 bases at J, with 10 bases between. This CDR3 region has 14 residues. Germline V gene sequence: CDR1 SGHVS, CDR2 FQNEAQ. DNA of the CDR3: TGTGCCAGCAGCTCTCGTCCCTACAATCAGCCCCAGCATTTT. This gives the protein CASSSRPYNQPQHF. The variable domain in full, completed from reference TRBV7-8 and TRBJ1-5, reads GAGVSQSPRYKVAKRGQDVALRCDPISGHVSLFWYQQALGQGPEFLTYFQNEAQLDKSGLPSDRFFAERPEGSVSTLKIQRTQQEDSAVYLCASSSRPYNQPQHFGDGTRLSIL.

This chain uses TRBV5-4 with TRBJ2-7, with TRBD1 identical over 7 bases. V lost 2 bases, J lost 2 bases, and 7 bases stayed unmatched. This CDR3 region has 15 residues. The V gene's germline CDR1 is SGHNT and CDR2 YYREEE (reference sequence). The CDR3 region is CASSFPGQTTYEQYF. In nucleotides, the CDR3 is TGTGCCAGCAGCTTTCCGGGACAGACGACCTACGAGCAGTACTTC.

The chain recombines TRBV29-1 with TRBJ1-1; D might be TRBD1 (6 bases). This CDR3 contains 13 residues. The germline CDR1 and CDR2 sequences are SQVTM and ANQGSEA. Trimming cost V 7 bases and J 2 bases, with 14 bases left between them. CDR3 protein: CSDGGGGNTEAFF. For the CDR3, the DNA is TGCAGCGACGGGGGAGGGGGAAACACTGAAGCTTTCTTT.

In its sample, this clone is medium-sized (0.01 to 0.1%). V usage is TRBV10-3 and J usage is TRBJ2-1, with 10 bases aligning to TRBD2. The J segment lost 5 bases and the V segment lost 3 bases, leaving 13 bases of the junction unmatched. This CDR3 is built from 18 residues. CDR1 and CDR2 (germline): ENHRY, SYGVKD. DNA of the CDR3: TGTGCCATCAGTGAAAGGCTAGAAAGCGGGGGGGATAACAATGAGCAGTTCTTC. Translated, it gives CAISERLESGGDNNEQFF.

V and J are TRBV15 and TRBJ2-3; TRBD2 agrees at 7 bases. This CDR3 spans 17 amino acids. The trim removed 5 bases at V and 0 bases at J, leaving 11 bases unmatched. CDR1 is LNHNV, CDR2 YYDKDF, per germline (reference sequence). CDR3 nucleotide sequence: TGTGCCACCAGCGGGTGGACTAGTCGGCCTAGCACAGATACGCAGTATTTT. Its translation is CATSGWTSRPSTDTQYF.

This chain links TRBV19 with TRBJ2-7; maybe TRBD2 (6 bases). Trimming shortened V by 1 base and J by 4 bases, and 8 bases separated the two germline ends. Germline CDR1 reads LNHDA; CDR2 reads SQIVND (reference sequence). The CDR3 runs 13 residues. CDR3 in amino acids: CASSIAGGYEQYF. CDR3 nucleotides: TGTGCCAGTAGTATAGCCGGGGGTTACGAGCAGTACTTC.

This chain joins TRBV4-1 and TRBJ1-1; D is possibly TRBD1 (5 bases). The germline V gene encodes CDR1 MGHRA and CDR2 YSYEKL. The CDR3 contains 14 residues. The V end was cut by 0 bases, the J end by 4 bases, with 9 bases between. In DNA form, the CDR3 reads TGCGCCAGCAGCCAAGACAAGGGGTTCACTGAAGCTTTCTTT. The encoded protein is CASSQDKGFTEAFF.